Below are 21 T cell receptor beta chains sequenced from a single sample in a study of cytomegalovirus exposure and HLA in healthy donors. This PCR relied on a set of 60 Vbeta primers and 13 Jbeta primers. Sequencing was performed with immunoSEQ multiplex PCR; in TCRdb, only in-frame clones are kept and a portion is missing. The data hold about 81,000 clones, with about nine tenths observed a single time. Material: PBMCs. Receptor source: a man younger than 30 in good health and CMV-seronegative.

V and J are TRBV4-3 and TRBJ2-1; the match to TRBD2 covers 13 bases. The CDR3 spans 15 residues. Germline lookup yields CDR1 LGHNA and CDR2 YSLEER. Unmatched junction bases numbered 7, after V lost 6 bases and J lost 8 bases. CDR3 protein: CASSQTSGRSHEQFF. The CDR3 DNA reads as TGCGCCAGCAGTCAGACTAGCGGGAGGTCCCATGAGCAGTTCTTC.

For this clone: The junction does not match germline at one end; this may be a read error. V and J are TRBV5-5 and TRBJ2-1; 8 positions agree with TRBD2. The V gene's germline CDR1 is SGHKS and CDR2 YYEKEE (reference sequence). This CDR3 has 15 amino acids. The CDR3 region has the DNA TGTGCTAGCAGCCCTACCAGCGGGAGAGCCAATGAGCAGTTCTTC. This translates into CASSPTSGRANEQFF.

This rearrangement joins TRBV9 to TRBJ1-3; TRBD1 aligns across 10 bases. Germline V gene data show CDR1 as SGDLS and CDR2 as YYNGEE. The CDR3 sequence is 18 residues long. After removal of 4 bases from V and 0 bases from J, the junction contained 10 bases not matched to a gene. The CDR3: CASSSPGQGLSSGNTIYF. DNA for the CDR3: TGTGCCAGCAGCTCTCCGGGACAGGGGCTCAGCTCTGGAAACACCATATATTTT.

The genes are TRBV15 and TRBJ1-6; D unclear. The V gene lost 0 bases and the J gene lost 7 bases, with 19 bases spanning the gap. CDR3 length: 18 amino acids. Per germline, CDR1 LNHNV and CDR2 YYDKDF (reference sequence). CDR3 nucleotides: TGTGCCACCAGCAGAGATAGTGGGCGGAGACCGGGGAATTCACCCCTCCACTTT. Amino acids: CATSRDSGRRPGNSPLHF.

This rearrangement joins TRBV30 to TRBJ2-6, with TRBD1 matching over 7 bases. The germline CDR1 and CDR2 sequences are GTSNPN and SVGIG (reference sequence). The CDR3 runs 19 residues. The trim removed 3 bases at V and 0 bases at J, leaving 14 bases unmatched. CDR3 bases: TGTGCCTGGAGAGGTGCCCGACAGGGCCCTTCCTCTGGGGCCAACGTCCTGACTTTC. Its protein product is CAWRGARQGPSSGANVLTF.

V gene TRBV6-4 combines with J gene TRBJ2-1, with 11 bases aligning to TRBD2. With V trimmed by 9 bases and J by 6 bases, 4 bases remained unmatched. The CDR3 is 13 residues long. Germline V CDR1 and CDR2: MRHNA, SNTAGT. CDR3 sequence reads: CASSSGRLNEQFF. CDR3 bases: TGTGCCAGTTCTAGCGGGAGGCTCAATGAGCAGTTCTTC.

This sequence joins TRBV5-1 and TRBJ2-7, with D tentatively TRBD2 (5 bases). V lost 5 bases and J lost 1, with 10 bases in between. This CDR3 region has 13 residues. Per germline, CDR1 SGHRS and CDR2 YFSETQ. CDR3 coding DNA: TGCGCCAGCAGAGCGGATGTTTCCTACGAGCAGTACTTC. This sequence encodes CASRADVSYEQYF. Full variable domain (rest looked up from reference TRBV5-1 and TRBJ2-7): KAGVTQTPRYLIKTRGQQVTLSCSPISGHRSVSWYQQTPGQGLQFLFEYFSETQRNKGNFPGRFSGRQFSNSRSEMNVSTLELGDSALYLCASRADVSYEQYFGPGTRLTVT.

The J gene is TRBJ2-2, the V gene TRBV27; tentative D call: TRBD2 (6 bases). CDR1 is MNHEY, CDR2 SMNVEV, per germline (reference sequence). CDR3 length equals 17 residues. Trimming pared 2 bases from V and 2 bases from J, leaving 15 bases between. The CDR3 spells CASSLRRDRLNTGELFF. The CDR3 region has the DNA TGTGCCAGCAGTTTAAGGCGGGACCGCCTTAACACCGGGGAGCTGTTTTTT.

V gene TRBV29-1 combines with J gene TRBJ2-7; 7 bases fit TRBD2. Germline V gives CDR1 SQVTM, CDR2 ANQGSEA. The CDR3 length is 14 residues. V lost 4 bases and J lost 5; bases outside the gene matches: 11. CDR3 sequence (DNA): TGCAGCGTTGCCCGGGAGGATCGTGGGCACGAGCAGTACTTC. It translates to CSVAREDRGHEQYF.

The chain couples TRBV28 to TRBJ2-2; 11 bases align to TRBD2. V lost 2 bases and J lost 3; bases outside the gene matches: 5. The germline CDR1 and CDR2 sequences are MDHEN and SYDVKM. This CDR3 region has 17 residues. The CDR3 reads CASSLDTLAGDTGELFF. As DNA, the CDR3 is TGTGCCAGCAGTTTAGATACACTAGCGGGGGACACCGGGGAGCTGTTTTTT.

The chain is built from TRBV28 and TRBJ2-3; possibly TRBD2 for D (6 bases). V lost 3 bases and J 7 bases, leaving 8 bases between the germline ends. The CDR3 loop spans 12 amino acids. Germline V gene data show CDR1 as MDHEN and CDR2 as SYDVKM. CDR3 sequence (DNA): TGTGCCAGCAGTTTTCGGGGGAATACGCAGTATTTT. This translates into CASSFRGNTQYF.

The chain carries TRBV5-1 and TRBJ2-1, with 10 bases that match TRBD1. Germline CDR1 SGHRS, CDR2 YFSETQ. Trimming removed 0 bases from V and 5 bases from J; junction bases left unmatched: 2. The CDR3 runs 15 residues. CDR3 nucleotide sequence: TGCGCCAGCAGCTTGGGGGACAGGGGAAACAATGAGCAGTTCTTC. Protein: CASSLGDRGNNEQFF. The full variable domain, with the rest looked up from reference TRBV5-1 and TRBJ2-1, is KAGVTQTPRYLIKTRGQQVTLSCSPISGHRSVSWYQQTPGQGLQFLFEYFSETQRNKGNFPGRFSGRQFSNSRSEMNVSTLELGDSALYLCASSLGDRGNNEQFFGPGTRLTVL.

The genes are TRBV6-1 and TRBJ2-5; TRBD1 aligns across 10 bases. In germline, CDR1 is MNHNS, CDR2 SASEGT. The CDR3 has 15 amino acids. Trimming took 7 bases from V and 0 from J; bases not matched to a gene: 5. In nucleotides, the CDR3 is TGTGCCAGCACCCCGGGACAGGGGTACCAAGAGACCCAGTACTTC. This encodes CASTPGQGYQETQYF.

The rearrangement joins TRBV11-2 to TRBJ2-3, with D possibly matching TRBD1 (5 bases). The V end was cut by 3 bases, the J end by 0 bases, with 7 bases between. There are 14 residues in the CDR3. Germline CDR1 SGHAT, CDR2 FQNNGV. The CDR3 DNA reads TGTGCCAGCAGCTTTACAGGTAGCACAGATACGCAGTATTTT. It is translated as CASSFTGSTDTQYF.

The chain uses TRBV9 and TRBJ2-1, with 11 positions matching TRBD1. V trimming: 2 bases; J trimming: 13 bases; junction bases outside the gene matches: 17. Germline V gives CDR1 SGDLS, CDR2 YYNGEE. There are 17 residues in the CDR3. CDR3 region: CASSVRATIGTGGFQFF. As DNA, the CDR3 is TGTGCCAGCAGCGTTCGAGCGACCATCGGGACAGGGGGATTTCAGTTCTTC.

In DNA form, the CDR3 reads TGCGCCAGCAGCTTGGGGCTGACAGGGAATCAGCCCCAGCATTTT. The encoded protein is CASSLGLTGNQPQHF. This chain links TRBV5-1 with TRBJ1-5, with 7 bases lining up with TRBD1. Germline CDR1 is SGHRS and CDR2 is YFSETQ. CDR3 size: 15 residues. J was trimmed by 4 bases and V by 0 bases; bases with no gene match: 4.

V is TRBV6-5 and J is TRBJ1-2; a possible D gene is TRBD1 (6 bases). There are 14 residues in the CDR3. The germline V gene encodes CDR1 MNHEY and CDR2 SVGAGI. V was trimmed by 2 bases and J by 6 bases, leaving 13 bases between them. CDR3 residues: CASSYIQGGNGYTF. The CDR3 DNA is TGTGCCAGCAGTTACATACAGGGAGGGAATGGCTACACCTTC.

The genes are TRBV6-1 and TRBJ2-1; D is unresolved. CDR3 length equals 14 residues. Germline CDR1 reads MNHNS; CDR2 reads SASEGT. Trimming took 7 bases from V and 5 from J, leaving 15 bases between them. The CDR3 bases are TGTGCCAGCAAAGGTTGGGCAGAAAACAATGAGCAGTTCTTC. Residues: CASKGWAENNEQFF.

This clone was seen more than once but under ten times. The CDR3 loop is CASSDPRGRFGGNQPQHF. The CDR3 nucleotides are TGTGCCAGCAGTGACCCCAGGGGGAGGTTTGGGGGGAATCAGCCCCAGCATTTT. This sequence joins TRBV28 and TRBJ1-5, with 7 bases identical to TRBD1. In germline, CDR1 is MDHEN, CDR2 SYDVKM. The CDR3 has 18 amino acids. J gave up 4 bases and V 5 bases, and 17 bases lay outside the gene matches.

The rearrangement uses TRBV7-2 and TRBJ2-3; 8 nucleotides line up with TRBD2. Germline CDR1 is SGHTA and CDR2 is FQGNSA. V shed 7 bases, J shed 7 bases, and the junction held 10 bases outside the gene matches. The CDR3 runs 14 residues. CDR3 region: CASTPSGSVYTQYF. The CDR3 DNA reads TGTGCCAGCACACCCAGCGGGAGCGTATATACGCAGTATTTT.

The CDR3 nucleotides are TGTGCCAGCGGGCCGTTCTACGAGCAGTACTTC. Its protein is CASGPFYEQYF. The rearrangement links TRBV28 to TRBJ2-7; D gene unclear. The germline CDR1 and CDR2 sequences are MDHEN and SYDVKM. Trimming removed 8 bases at V and 3 bases at J, with 8 bases between. The CDR3 loop spans 11 amino acids.